These T cell receptor beta chains were read from a single sample in a study of shared clonotypes between healthy human individuals. Clones were read by immunoSEQ multiplex PCR, and TCRdb kept only the in-frame ones, dropping some. The sample has 600,000 to 750,000 clones; 55% to 75% are singletons. Source material: memory CD4+ T cells sorted from blood. These TCRs come from a woman in her 30s in good health. Each CDR3 is given without its conserved first and last residue. The order of the fields is V gene, CDR3 protein.

V gene: TRBV7-8
CDR3 protein: ASSWLETQY

V gene: TRBV11-2
CDR3 protein: ASSLVLGGGYT

V gene: TRBV28
CDR3 protein: ASSSRTSGRVETQY

V gene: TRBV5-8
CDR3 protein: ASSLSDRGTQY

V gene: TRBV2
CDR3 protein: ASRGGRSVNTEAF

V gene: TRBV10-3
CDR3 protein: AISAEGNQPQH

V gene: TRBV28
CDR3 protein: ASSLYQGADEKLF

V gene: TRBV21-1
CDR3 protein: ASSKEHTDTQY

V gene: TRBV5-1
CDR3 protein: ASSLSSGTGELF

V gene: TRBV28
CDR3 protein: ASNTGTGVQPQH

V gene: TRBV7-2
CDR3 protein: ASSLGLRGREPQH

V gene: TRBV11-2
CDR3 protein: ASSTQRDTEAF

V gene: TRBV5-5
CDR3 protein: ASSLDTAKNIQY

V gene: TRBV18
CDR3 protein: ASSPILTRHSYNEQF

V gene: TRBV13
CDR3 protein: ASSFGALNTEAF

V gene: TRBV19
CDR3 protein: ASSTRQGYSGNTIY